The TCR beta chain described here comes from a study of T-cell memory formation after mild COVID-19 (dated by TCRdb to the early 2020s). A note on the overall study: Most TCR sequence clusters were specific to one of the two donors. In a couple of donors, T-cell clones that expanded and contracted after mild COVID-19 were tracked by sequencing TCRalpha and TCRbeta repertoires over time. Two young, previously healthy adult volunteers made up the cohort, one male and one female. Overall study results and their limits: Some responding clones were detected in pre-infection memory, suggesting pre-existing cross-reactive memory T cells joined the SARS-CoV-2 response. The study covered only a couple of mild cases, and larger cohorts including severe cases with pre-infection samples were considered necessary. Clones contracting from day 15 to 85 had balanced CD4/CD8 phenotypes, while a second wave expanding from day 15 to 37 was biased towards CD4+. The second-wave clones that peaked on day 37 were not confirmed to be SARS-CoV-2 specific. Contracting CD4+ clones were located mainly in the CM and EM memory subsets, whereas CD8+ clones were found to be enriched in EMRA.

The CDR3 starts with the cysteine, ends with the phenylalanine, and has 16 residues. Only CDR3 DNA remains: 48 bases, in frame from the first base. CDR1 and CDR2, looked up from the germline V gene (reference sequence), are DFQATT and SNEGSKA. V is reduced by 0 bases and J by 9 bases, leaving a spacing of 24 bases between them. Sequencer: Illumina NovaSeq 6000. TCRalpha and TCRbeta cDNA libraries were constructed by 5'RACE with constant-segment primers, with sample barcodes and unique molecular identifiers being introduced. RNA was extracted from every sample with Trizol reagent. The libraries were amplified in two PCR steps, and the second step added a second sample barcode and Illumina TruSeq adapters. Libraries were sequenced on an Illumina NovaSeq with 2 x 150 bp paired-end reads. The authors processed their data as follows. Reads were demultiplexed and collapsed into UMI-guided consensus sequences with migec v1.2.7. With mixcr v2.1.11, UMI consensuses were aligned to TRA and TRB V and J templates and assembled into clonotypes. Clonotypes were classified as expanded or contracted when called significant by both edgeR and NoisET, with noise models trained on biological replicates. For edgeR calls, a false discovery rate-adjusted p below 0.01 and a log2 fold-change threshold of 1 were applied. PCA with hierarchical clustering of max-normalized trajectories of the 1000 most abundant clonotypes was used as exploratory dynamics analysis. Each responding clone was given a CD4 or CD8 phenotype based on the CD4+ and CD8+ repertoires, which had been sequenced separately. TCRdb reprocessed the public reads (quality trimming at Q25 with fastp, clone calling with MiXCR) and kept in-frame beta chains. All rows with the same CDR3 protein become a single entry with the most common DNA and genes. The V and J calls, along with clone size, are taken from TCRdb and not from the paper's own processing. The sample has 550,000 to 700,000 distinct CDR3 sequences on record, about 20% of them singletons. The ten largest clones represent approximately 12% of the sample.

PBMCs were isolated by Ficoll-Paque density gradient centrifugation. This clonotype appeared a few times. The clone's antigen remains unknown. The record has no base qualities; no much larger clone is one base away. The sequence was collected from an adult woman who had mild COVID-19 (a few samples of this study predate the infection). The sample titles of this study are shuffled in the database, so cell type and time point are left out; the donor was told from shared clones. Sequenced: PBMCs or a T cell subset sorted from them (not recorded which). The chain is encoded by TRBV20-1 joined to TRBJ2-7; the D gene assignment is ambiguous. Here is the DNA: TGCAGTGCTAGAGAGGGTCGGACGGGCCAAGTTTCACGGCAGTACTTC. Its translation is CSAREGRTGQVSRQYF.